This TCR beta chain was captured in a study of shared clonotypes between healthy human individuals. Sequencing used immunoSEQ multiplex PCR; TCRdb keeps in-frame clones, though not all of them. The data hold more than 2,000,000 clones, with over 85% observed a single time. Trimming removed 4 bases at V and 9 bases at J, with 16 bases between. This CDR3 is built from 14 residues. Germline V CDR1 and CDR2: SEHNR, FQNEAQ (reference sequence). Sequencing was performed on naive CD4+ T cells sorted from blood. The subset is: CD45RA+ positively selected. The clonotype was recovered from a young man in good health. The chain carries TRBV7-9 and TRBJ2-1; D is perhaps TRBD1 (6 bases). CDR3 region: CASSSSQGGGEQFF. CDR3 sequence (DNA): TGTGCCAGCAGCTCCTCACAGGGTGGCGGTGAGCAGTTCTTC.